This T cell receptor beta chain appears in the sequencing data of a study of blood T cell repertoires in COVID-19. V was pared by 0 bases and J by 4 bases, with 3 bases of the junction left unmatched. This CDR3 has 14 amino acids. CDR1 and CDR2 from the germline V gene are GTSNPN and SVGIG (reference sequence). This clone appeared once. Method: immunoSEQ multiplex PCR; TCRdb's copy keeps in-frame clones and lacks some. The repertoire holds around 140,000 clones, with 70% to 85% as singletons. The chain couples TRBV30 to TRBJ1-3; 7 nucleotides align to TRBD1. The receptor was isolated from a woman of 80 years or more with acute or convalescent COVID-19. Sequences were obtained from peripheral blood. CDR3 loop: CAWSVTGVGNTIYF. The CDR3, as DNA: TGTGCCTGGAGTGTAACAGGGGTGGGAAACACCATATATTTT.